This T cell receptor (beta chain) came from a study of T-cell reconstitution after alpha-beta-depleted transplantation in children. Study observations and caveats: When one year had passed after transplant, most T-cell counts and diversity came from newly produced T cells.

As to this clonotype: No antigen is known for it.

TCRbeta library construction was performed incorporating unique molecular identifiers. Each CDR3 protein is one row after TCRdb ran MiXCR on the PCR reads. Of about 1,000,000 distinct CDR3 sequences listed, roughly 29% are singletons. The V and J ends lost 5 bases and 2 bases respectively, with 13 bases between them. This CDR3 spans 14 amino acids. Germline V gives CDR1 SEHNR, CDR2 FQNEAQ (reference sequence). Material: PBMCs, mostly from graft donor cells, obtained 360 days after TCRalphabeta/CD19-depleted stem cell transplant. The V and J genes are TRBV7-9 and TRBJ2-7; D remains ambiguous. The receptor comes from a boy in the first two years of life who had a stem cell transplant for SCID, so the T cells may come from the graft donor. CDR3 nucleotide sequence: TGTGCCAGCAGCCCACATTTTCTCCCCTACGAGCAGTACTTC. Amino acids: CASSPHFLPYEQYF.